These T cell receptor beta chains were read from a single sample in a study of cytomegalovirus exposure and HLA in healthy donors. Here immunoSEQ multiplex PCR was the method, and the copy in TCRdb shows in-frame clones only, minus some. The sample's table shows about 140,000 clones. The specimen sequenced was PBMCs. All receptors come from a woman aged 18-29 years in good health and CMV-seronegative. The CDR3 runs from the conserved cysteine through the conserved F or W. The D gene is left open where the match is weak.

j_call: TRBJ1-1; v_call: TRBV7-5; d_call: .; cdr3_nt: TGTGTCAGAAGCTCGAAGCCTTTAGTCAGGGGACTATCTGAAGCTTTCTTT; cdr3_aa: CVRSSKPLVRGLSEAFF
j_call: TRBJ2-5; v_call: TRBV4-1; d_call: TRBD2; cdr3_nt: TGCGCCAGCAGCCAAGAGGCGACTAGCGGGGGAGGGGAGACCCAGTACTTC; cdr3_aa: CASSQEATSGGGETQYF
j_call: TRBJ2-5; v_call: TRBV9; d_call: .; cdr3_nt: TGTGCCAGCAGCCCACAGGGCGTTGGGGAGACCCAGTACTTC; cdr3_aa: CASSPQGVGETQYF
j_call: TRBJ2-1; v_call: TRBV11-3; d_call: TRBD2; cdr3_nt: TGTGCCAGCAGCTTATTAGCGGGAGGCAGTCATGAGCAGTTCTTC; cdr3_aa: CASSLLAGGSHEQFF
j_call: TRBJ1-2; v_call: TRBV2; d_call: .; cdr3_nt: TGTGCCAGAGGCCTGTGGCAGGGAGGCTATGGCTACACCTTC; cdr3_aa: CARGLWQGGYGYTF
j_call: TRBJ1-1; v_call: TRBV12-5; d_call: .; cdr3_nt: TGTGCTAGTGGTGCGACGGGGAAGGACACTGAAGCTTTCTTT; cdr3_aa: CASGATGKDTEAFF
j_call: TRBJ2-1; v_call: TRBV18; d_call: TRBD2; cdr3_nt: TGTGCCAGCTCACCACGGACTAGCGGGAGTTCTAATGAGCAGTTCTTC; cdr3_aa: CASSPRTSGSSNEQFF
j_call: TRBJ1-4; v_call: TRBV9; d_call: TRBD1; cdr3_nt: TGTGCCAGCAGCGTATCAGGGGGCGCAGCTAATGAAAAACTGTTTTTT; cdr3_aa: CASSVSGGAANEKLFF
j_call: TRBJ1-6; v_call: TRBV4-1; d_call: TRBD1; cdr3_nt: TGCGCCAGCAGCCAAGCAGGACAGGAATATAATTCACCCCTCCACTTT; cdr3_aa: CASSQAGQEYNSPLHF
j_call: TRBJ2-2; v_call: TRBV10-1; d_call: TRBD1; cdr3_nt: TGCGCCAGCAGTGACCCGACAGGGGAGACCGGGGAGCTGTTTTTT; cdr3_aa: CASSDPTGETGELFF
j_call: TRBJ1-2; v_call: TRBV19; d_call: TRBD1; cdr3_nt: TGTGCCAGTAGTTCGGGACAGGGGGCTTTGGGCTACACCTTC; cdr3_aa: CASSSGQGALGYTF
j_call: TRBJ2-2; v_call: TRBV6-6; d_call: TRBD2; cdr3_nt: TGTGCCAGCAGTCTTTTAGCGGGAGGGAGGGAGCTGTTTTTT; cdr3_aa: CASSLLAGGRELFF
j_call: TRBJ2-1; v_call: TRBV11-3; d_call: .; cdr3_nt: TGTGCCAGCAGCTTACGGCAGGATGAGCAGTTCTTC; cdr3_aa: CASSLRQDEQFF
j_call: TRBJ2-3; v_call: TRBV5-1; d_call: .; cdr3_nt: TGCGCCAGCAGCTTGGGACGCGGCGCTAGCACAGATACGCAGTATTTT; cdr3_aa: CASSLGRGASTDTQYF
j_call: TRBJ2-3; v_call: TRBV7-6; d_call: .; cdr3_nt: TGTGCCAGCAGTCAGTTTATCCCCACAGATACGCAGTATTTT; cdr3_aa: CASSQFIPTDTQYF
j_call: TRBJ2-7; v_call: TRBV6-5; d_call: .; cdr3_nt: TGTGCCAGCAGTTACGCAAATTATGGGCTACAGTACTTC; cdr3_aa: CASSYANYGLQYF
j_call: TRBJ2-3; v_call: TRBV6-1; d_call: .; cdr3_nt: TGTGCCAGCAGCCCCCGCGGGGTCACAGATACGCAGTATTTT; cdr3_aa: CASSPRGVTDTQYF
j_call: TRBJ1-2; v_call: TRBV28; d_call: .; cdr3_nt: TGTGCCAGCAGTTTAGGGGCCACCTATGGCTACACCTTC; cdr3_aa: CASSLGATYGYTF
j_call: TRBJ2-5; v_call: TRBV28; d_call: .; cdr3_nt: TGTGCCAGCAGCGCCGATGGGAGGGGGACTGAGACCCAGTACTTC; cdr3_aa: CASSADGRGTETQYF
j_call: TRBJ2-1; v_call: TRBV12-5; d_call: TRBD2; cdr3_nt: TGTGCTAGTGCCACGGGACTAGCGGACAATGAGCAGTTCTTC; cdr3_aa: CASATGLADNEQFF
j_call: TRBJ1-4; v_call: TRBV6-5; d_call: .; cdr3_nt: TGTGCCAGCAGTTACCGACGGGATGGTTGGCTGTTTTTT; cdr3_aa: CASSYRRDGWLFF
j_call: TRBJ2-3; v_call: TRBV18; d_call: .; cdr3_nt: TGTGCCAGCTCCCTGACAGGCGACCCCACAGATACGCAGTATTTT; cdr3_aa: CASSLTGDPTDTQYF
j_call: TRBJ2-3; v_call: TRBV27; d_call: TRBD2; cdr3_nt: TGTGCCAGCAGTCGGACTAGCGGTTCCCCCCGATGGTATTTT; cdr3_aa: CASSRTSGSPRWYF
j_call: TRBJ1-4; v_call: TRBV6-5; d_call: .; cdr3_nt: TGTGCCAGCAGTCTGTATGCAACTAATGAAAAACTGTTTTTT; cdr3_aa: CASSLYATNEKLFF
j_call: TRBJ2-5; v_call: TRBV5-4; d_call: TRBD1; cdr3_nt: TGTGCCAGCAGCGCCCGGGACAGGGGGCCCGGGGAGACCCAGTACTTC; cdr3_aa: CASSARDRGPGETQYF
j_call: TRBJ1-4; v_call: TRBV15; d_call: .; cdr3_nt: TGTGCCACCAGAGATTTCGGTGCTAATGAAAAACTGTTTTTT; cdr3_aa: CATRDFGANEKLFF
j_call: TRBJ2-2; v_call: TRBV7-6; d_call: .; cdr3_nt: TGTGCCAGCAGCTTAGCAACAGCGGGGAACACCGGGGAGCTGTTTTTT; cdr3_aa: CASSLATAGNTGELFF
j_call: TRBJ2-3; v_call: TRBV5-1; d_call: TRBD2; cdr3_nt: TGCGCCAGCAGCTTGGCCCCGGGGGGAGCAGATACGCAGTATTTT; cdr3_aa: CASSLAPGGADTQYF
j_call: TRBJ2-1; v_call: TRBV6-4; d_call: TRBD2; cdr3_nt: TGTGCCAGCAGTGACTCCCCCGGGGGGGGGAACAATGAGCAGTTCTTC; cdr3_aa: CASSDSPGGGNNEQFF
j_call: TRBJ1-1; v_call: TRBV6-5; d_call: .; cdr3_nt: TGTGCCAGCAGGAGAAGTACTGAAGCTTTCTTT; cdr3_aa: CASRRSTEAFF
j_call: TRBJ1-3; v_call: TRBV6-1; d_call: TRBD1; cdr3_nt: TGTGCCAGCAGTCAAGCGGACAGGGTCTTGACTGGAAACACCATATATTTT; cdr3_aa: CASSQADRVLTGNTIYF
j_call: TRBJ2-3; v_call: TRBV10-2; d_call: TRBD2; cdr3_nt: TGCGCCAGCAGGGGACTAAGGGATACGCAGTATTTT; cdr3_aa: CASRGLRDTQYF
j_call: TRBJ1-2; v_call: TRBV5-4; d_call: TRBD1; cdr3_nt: TGTGCCAGCAGCTCCATGCCGGGACAGGGGAACTATGGCTACACCTTC; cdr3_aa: CASSSMPGQGNYGYTF
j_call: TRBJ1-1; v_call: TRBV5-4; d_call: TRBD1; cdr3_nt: TGTGCCAGCAGCTTGGGGGGACAGGGGAGGGGGAGCACTGAAGCTTTCTTT; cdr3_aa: CASSLGGQGRGSTEAFF
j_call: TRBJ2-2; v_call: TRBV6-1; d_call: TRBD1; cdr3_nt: TGTGCCAGCATTGGGACAGGGGATACCGGGGAGCTGTTTTTT; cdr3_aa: CASIGTGDTGELFF
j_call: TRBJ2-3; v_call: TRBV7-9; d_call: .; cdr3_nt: TGTGCCAGCAGCTTTTTGGGGAGCGCAGATACGCAGTATTTT; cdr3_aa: CASSFLGSADTQYF
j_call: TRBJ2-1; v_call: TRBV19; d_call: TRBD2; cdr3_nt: TGTGCCAGTAGTACTAGCGGGAGGACGCAGTTCTTC; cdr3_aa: CASSTSGRTQFF
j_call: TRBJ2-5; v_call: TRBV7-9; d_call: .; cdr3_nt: TGTGCCAGCAGCTTAAACAGGGAAGAGACCCAGTACTTC; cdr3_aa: CASSLNREETQYF
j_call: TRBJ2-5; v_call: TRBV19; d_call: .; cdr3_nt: TGTGCCAGTAGTGTTCAGGGAAGAGAGACCCAGTACTTC; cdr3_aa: CASSVQGRETQYF
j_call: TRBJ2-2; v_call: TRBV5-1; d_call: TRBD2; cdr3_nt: TGCGCCAGCAGCTTTGGCGGGAGTTCCCTCACCGGGGAGCTGTTTTTT; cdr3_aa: CASSFGGSSLTGELFF
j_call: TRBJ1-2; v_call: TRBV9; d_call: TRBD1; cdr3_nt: TGTGCCAGCTCGAAGACAGGGAATAACTATGGCTACACCTTC; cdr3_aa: CASSKTGNNYGYTF
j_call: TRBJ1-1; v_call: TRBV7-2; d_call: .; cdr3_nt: TGTGCCAGCAGCTTAGGGTCGGTGGACACTGAAGCTTTCTTT; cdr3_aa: CASSLGSVDTEAFF
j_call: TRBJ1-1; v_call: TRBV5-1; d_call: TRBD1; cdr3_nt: TGCGCCAGCAGCATGCGGACAGGGGCTATAGGCACTGAAGCTTTCTTT; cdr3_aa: CASSMRTGAIGTEAFF
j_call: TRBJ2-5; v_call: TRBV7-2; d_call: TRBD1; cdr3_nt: TGTGCCAGCAGCTTACCTAGGGGGCTGGGGGAGACCCAGTACTTC; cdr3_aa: CASSLPRGLGETQYF
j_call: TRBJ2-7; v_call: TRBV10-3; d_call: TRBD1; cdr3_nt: TGTGCCATCAGGGAAGGACAGGGAAATAACTACGAGCAGTACTTC; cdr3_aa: CAIREGQGNNYEQYF
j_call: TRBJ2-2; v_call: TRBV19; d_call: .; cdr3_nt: TGTGCCAGTAGCCCAGGGGCGGACATAAACACCGGGGAGCTGTTTTTT; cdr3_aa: CASSPGADINTGELFF
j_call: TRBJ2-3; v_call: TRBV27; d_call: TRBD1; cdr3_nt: TGTGCCAGCAGAGGAATGCGGGACAGGTTGAGCACAGATACGCAGTATTTT; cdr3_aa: CASRGMRDRLSTDTQYF
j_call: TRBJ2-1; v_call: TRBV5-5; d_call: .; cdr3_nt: TGTGCCAGCAGCTTGGGAGTTCACAATGAGCAGTTCTTC; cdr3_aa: CASSLGVHNEQFF
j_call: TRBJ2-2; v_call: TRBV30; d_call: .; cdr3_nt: TGTGCCTGGAGTGCTCAGGGGGAGGTATCCGGGGAGCTGTTTTTT; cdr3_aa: CAWSAQGEVSGELFF
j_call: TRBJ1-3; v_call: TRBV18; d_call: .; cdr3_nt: TGTGCCAGCTCAGAGGACTACTCTGGAAACACCATATATTTT; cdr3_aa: CASSEDYSGNTIYF
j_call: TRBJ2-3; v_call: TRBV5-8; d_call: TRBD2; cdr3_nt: TGTGCCAGCAGCTTTTTTAGCGGGAGAGATATGCAGTATTTT; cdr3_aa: CASSFFSGRDMQYF
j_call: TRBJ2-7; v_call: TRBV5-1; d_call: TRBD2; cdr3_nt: TGCGCCAGCAGCCCCCATTCTGGGGCTAGCGGGAAAAACGAGCAGTACTTC; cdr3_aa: CASSPHSGASGKNEQYF
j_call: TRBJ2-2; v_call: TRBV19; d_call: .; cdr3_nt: TGTGCCAGTAGTATAGAGTTTCCAACCGGGGAGCTGTTTTTT; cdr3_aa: CASSIEFPTGELFF